These 28 T cell receptor beta chains share one sample of origin, sequenced in a study of T cells in Graves' hyperthyroidism and ophthalmopathy. There were TCR beta CDR3 regions amplified from RNA transcripts. HTBI primers were the set used in a first-round RT-PCR of the TCR CDR3. TCRdb passed the multiplex PCR reads through MiXCR, listing each CDR3 protein once. The sample has hundreds of thousands of distinct CDR3 sequences, approximately 14% seen once. Sequencing was done on a sample of blood. The receptors here all came from a woman between 18 and 29 years old with Graves' hyperthyroidism.

This clonotype has ten or more counts. This chain uses TRBV29-1 with TRBJ2-2; D not certain. Germline V gene data show CDR1 as SQVTM and CDR2 as ANQGSEA. V was pared by 8 bases and J by 2 bases, with 12 bases between. CDR3 length equals 13 residues. In DNA form, the CDR3 reads TGCAGCACTATACACCGAAACACCGGGGAGCTGTTTTTT. Translation: CSTIHRNTGELFF.

This clonotype came up many times. This chain connects TRBV28 to TRBJ1-4, with 8 bases matching TRBD1. The CDR3 has 16 residues. Germline loops: CDR1 MDHEN, CDR2 SYDVKM. The V segment lost 3 bases and the J segment 6 bases; nucleotides outside the gene matches: 9. The CDR3 DNA reads as TGTGCCAGCAGTTTTAGCGCGCAGGGGGCTGATGAAAAACTGTTTTTT. It encodes CASSFSAQGADEKLFF.

This clonotype was seen at least ten times. The chain couples TRBV18 to TRBJ1-4; D possibly corresponds to TRBD1 (5 bases). Trimming took 0 bases from V and 8 from J, leaving 10 bases between them. In germline, CDR1 is KGHSH, CDR2 LQKENI. The CDR3 totals 14 residues. As DNA, the CDR3 is TGTGCCAGCTCACCACCGACGACAGCAGAAAAACTGTTTTTT. This gives the protein CASSPPTTAEKLFF. Based on the CDR3 plus reference TRBV18 and TRBJ1-4, the full variable domain is NAGVMQNPRHLVRRRGQEARLRCSPMKGHSHVYWYRQLPEEGLKFMVYLQKENIIDESGMPKERFSAEFPKEGPSILRIQQVVRGDSAAYFCASSPPTTAEKLFFGSGTQLSVL.

The sample holds a few counts of this clonotype. The chain is built from TRBV7-9 and TRBJ2-5, with TRBD2 identical over 9 bases. Looked up from germline, CDR1 is SEHNR and CDR2 is FQNEAQ (reference sequence). Germline trimming cut 5 bases from V and 2 bases from J; bases unmatched to any gene: 12. The CDR3 has 17 amino acids. CDR3 region: CASSPRGTTSGQETQYF. CDR3 bases: TGTGCCAGCAGCCCGAGGGGAACGACTAGCGGACAAGAGACCCAGTACTTC.

This clonotype was seen at least ten times. The J gene is TRBJ2-3, the V gene TRBV11-2; D may be TRBD2 (7 bases). Germline CDR1 reads SGHAT; CDR2 reads FQNNGV. The CDR3 sequence is 16 residues long. V dropped 2 bases and J dropped 3 bases, with 15 bases sitting between them. As DNA, the CDR3 is TGTGCCAGCAGCTTAAGGGGGGGCGCAGGAACAGATACGCAGTATTTT. It encodes CASSLRGGAGTDTQYF. Variable domain in full (rest from reference TRBV11-2 and TRBJ2-3): EAGVAQSPRYKIIEKRQSVAFWCNPISGHATLYWYQQILGQGPKLLIQFQNNGVVDDSQLPKDRFSAERLKGVDSTLKIQPAKLEDSAVYLCASSLRGGAGTDTQYFGPGTRLTVL.

This clonotype was counted many times. V and J are TRBV5-1 and TRBJ1-1, with TRBD1 matching 7 bases. J gave up 3 bases and V 5 bases, and 7 bases lay outside the gene matches. Germline assignment: CDR1 SGHRS and CDR2 YFSETQ. The CDR3 covers 14 residues. CDR3 DNA sequence: TGCGCCAGCAGAAGGGCAGGGGGGGACACTGAAGCTTTCTTT. Translated: CASRRAGGDTEAFF.

In this sample, this clonotype turned up many times. The V gene is TRBV11-2, the J gene TRBJ2-7; TRBD2 is a possible D gene (5 bases). Trimming removed 5 bases at V and 2 bases at J, with 16 bases between. Germline CDR1 reads SGHAT; CDR2 reads FQNNGV. The CDR3 totals 15 residues. The DNA for the CDR3 is TGTGCCAGCAGCGACTACGGCGGTCGGGCCTACGAGCAGTACTTC. This codes for CASSDYGGRAYEQYF.

This clonotype was counted at least ten times. The chain employs TRBV28 and TRBJ2-7; TRBD1 is a possible D gene (6 bases). CDR3 length: 14 amino acids. Trimming cost V 6 bases and J 4 bases, with 16 bases left between them. Germline CDR1 is MDHEN and CDR2 is SYDVKM. The CDR3 region has the DNA TGTGCCAGCAGCTGGTCGTGGGACATGTACGAGCAGTACTTC. The encoded protein is CASSWSWDMYEQYF.

The sample holds many counts of this clonotype. The J gene is TRBJ1-1, the V gene TRBV20-1; D call uncertain. V lost 4 bases, J lost 6 bases, and 9 bases lay in between. This CDR3 region has 11 residues. CDR1 and CDR2 (germline): DFQATT, SNEGSKA (reference sequence). In DNA form, the CDR3 reads TGCAGTGCTATTTATGGGTCTGAAGCTTTCTTT. Translation gives CSAIYGSEAFF.

The CDR3 is CASTHLSGSSYNEQFF. DNA of the CDR3: TGTGCCAGCACTCACCTTAGCGGGTCCTCCTACAATGAGCAGTTCTTC. V gene TRBV27 combines with J gene TRBJ2-1, with 7 nucleotides matching TRBD2. The CDR3 loop spans 16 amino acids. With V trimmed by 7 bases and J by 0 bases, 9 bases remained unmatched. CDR1 is MNHEY and CDR2 is SMNVEV in the germline V gene (reference sequence).

This clonotype showed up just a few times. This chain links TRBV28 with TRBJ2-7; TRBD2 aligns across 11 bases. The V and J ends lost 3 bases and 1 base, in that order; junction bases with no gene match: 11. CDR1 is MDHEN and CDR2 is SYDVKM in the germline V gene. The CDR3 extends over 18 amino acids. The CDR3 reads CASSFPLVLAGVSYEQYF. DNA of the CDR3: TGTGCCAGCAGTTTTCCACTCGTACTAGCGGGAGTGTCCTACGAGCAGTACTTC. The whole variable domain, remainder taken from reference TRBV28 and TRBJ2-7, is DVKVTQSSRYLVKRTGEKVFLECVQDMDHENMFWYRQDPGLGLRLIYFSYDVKMKEKGDIPEGYSVSREKKERFSLILESASTNQTSMYLCASSFPLVLAGVSYEQYFGPGTRLTVT.

This clonotype was counted many times. V usage is TRBV24-1 and J usage is TRBJ2-1; 8 bases fit TRBD2. The V and J ends lost 3 bases and 0 bases, in that order; junction bases with no gene match: 9. The CDR3 covers 18 residues. From germline, CDR1 is KGHDR and CDR2 SFDVKD. The CDR3 is CATSDRQPGTSSYNEQFF. The CDR3 coding sequence is TGTGCCACCAGTGATCGCCAGCCCGGGACTAGCTCCTACAATGAGCAGTTCTTC.

This clonotype was seen repeatedly, ten times or more. J is TRBJ2-1 and V is TRBV30; 11 bases match TRBD2. The ends lost 0 bases at V and 5 bases at J; junction bases unmatched: 0. This CDR3 region has 14 residues. CDR1 GTSNPN and CDR2 SVGIG come from the germline V gene (reference sequence). The CDR3: CAWSVLAGDNEQFF. DNA of the CDR3: TGTGCCTGGAGTGTACTAGCGGGAGACAATGAGCAGTTCTTC.

This clonotype was picked up a small number of times. The chain uses TRBV28 and TRBJ2-1; 7 bases line up with TRBD1. This CDR3 has 15 residues. V lost 5 bases to trimming and J lost 7 bases; unmatched junction nucleotides: 11. CDR1 and CDR2 (germline): MDHEN, SYDVKM. CDR3 in amino acids: CASSPFRDSVNEQFF. As DNA, the CDR3 is TGTGCCAGCAGTCCCTTCCGGGACAGTGTAAATGAGCAGTTCTTC.

This clonotype was recorded many times. This chain links TRBV6-1 with TRBJ2-3, with 7 bases fitting TRBD2. The CDR3 sequence is 16 residues long. After removal of 6 bases from V and 2 bases from J, the junction contained 11 bases not matched to a gene. CDR1 and CDR2 from the germline V gene are MNHNS and SASEGT. CDR3 DNA: TGTGCCAGCAGCCCCGGAGCGGGGAGATCCACAGATACGCAGTATTTT. It yields the protein CASSPGAGRSTDTQYF.

This clonotype was counted ten times or more. V and J are TRBV11-2 and TRBJ2-5; the match to TRBD2 covers 12 bases. CDR1 is SGHAT and CDR2 is FQNNGV in the germline V gene. CDR3 length: 17 amino acids. V dropped 2 bases and J dropped 5; count of bases not matched to a gene: 9. The CDR3 DNA follows: TGTGCCAGCAGCTTAAGTCGACTAGCGGGAGTTCGCGAGACCCAGTACTTC. Its translation is CASSLSRLAGVRETQYF.

The V call is TRBV25-1, the J call TRBJ2-5, with 7 positions matching TRBD1. V lost 6 bases and J lost 1; bases outside the gene matches: 14. This CDR3 comprises 17 residues. From germline, CDR1 is MGHDK and CDR2 SYGVNS. CDR3 region: CASSSGKWGQLQETQYF. CDR3 DNA: TGTGCCAGCAGCTCTGGCAAATGGGGACAGCTCCAAGAGACCCAGTACTTC.

There are many counts of this clonotype. V and J are TRBV27 and TRBJ2-1; TRBD2 matches at 8 bases. From germline, CDR1 is MNHEY and CDR2 SMNVEV (reference sequence). V lost 5 bases, J lost 6 bases, and 18 bases stayed unmatched. CDR3 length equals 18 residues. The CDR3 DNA is TGTGCCAGCAGTCTAAGGGTGGGACTAGTAGGGCGGCGCAATGAGCAGTTCTTC. It is translated as CASSLRVGLVGRRNEQFF.

The chain employs TRBV4-1 and TRBJ2-7, with a tentative D call TRBD1 (7 bases). This CDR3 has 20 amino acids. Germline V gene sequence: CDR1 MGHRA, CDR2 YSYEKL. Trimming cost V 3 bases and J 1 base, with 28 bases left between them. CDR3 coding DNA: TGCGCCAGCAGCCAGGCCTCAGGGGGGAGTTTTGCCTACGGTTCCTACGAGCAGTACTTC. It specifies CASSQASGGSFAYGSYEQYF.

This clonotype was seen at least ten times. This sequence joins TRBV5-1 and TRBJ2-7, with 12 bases that match TRBD2. CDR3 length: 14 amino acids. V was clipped by 4 bases and J by 5 bases; unmatched bases: 4. Germline assignment: CDR1 SGHRS and CDR2 YFSETQ. The CDR3 loop is CASSPTSGSNEQYF. DNA of the CDR3: TGCGCCAGCAGCCCGACTAGCGGGAGTAACGAGCAGTACTTC.

This clonotype was picked up many times. The chain links TRBV30 to TRBJ1-2; D gene uncertain. V was shortened by 0 bases and J by 4 bases, with 9 bases between the two germline ends. The CDR3 length is 13 residues. Germline CDR1 GTSNPN, CDR2 SVGIG (reference sequence). The CDR3 DNA sequence: TGTGCCTGGAGTGTTCGGGGAGTCTATGGCTACACCTTC. The encoded protein is CAWSVRGVYGYTF.

In this sample, this clonotype turned up a few times. This chain uses TRBV27 with TRBJ2-3; D might be TRBD1 (5 bases). Germline V lookup: CDR1 MNHEY, CDR2 SMNVEV (reference sequence). Trimming cost V 5 bases and J 3 bases, with 15 bases left between them. This CDR3 is 15 amino acids long. The CDR3, as DNA: TGTGCCAGCAGTCGCCCCGACAGCCTGACAGATACGCAGTATTTT. The encoded protein is CASSRPDSLTDTQYF.

This clonotype was detected a few times. The chain couples TRBV13 to TRBJ2-7; 10 bases are shared with TRBD2. From germline, CDR1 is PRHDT and CDR2 FYEKMQ (reference sequence). CDR3 length: 15 amino acids. V lost 5 bases to trimming and J lost 5 bases; unmatched junction nucleotides: 9. The CDR3 nucleotides are TGTGCCAGCAGCGCCCCTAGCGGGAGTTCCCACGAGCAGTACTTC. This encodes CASSAPSGSSHEQYF.

The sample holds a few counts of this clonotype. The CDR3 protein is CSARGGGGSTDTQYF. The CDR3, as DNA: TGCAGTGCCCGTGGGGGAGGGGGAAGCACAGATACGCAGTATTTT. V gene TRBV20-1 combines with J gene TRBJ2-3; tentatively, D is TRBD2 (7 bases). This CDR3 is 15 amino acids long. V was pared by 6 bases and J by 0 bases, with 16 bases between. From germline, CDR1 is DFQATT and CDR2 SNEGSKA (reference sequence).

This chain connects TRBV11-2 to TRBJ2-7, with D perhaps TRBD1 (5 bases). Germline CDR1 SGHAT, CDR2 FQNNGV. V lost 5 bases, J lost 3 bases, and 17 bases lay in between. This CDR3 region has 15 residues. The CDR3 loop reads CASSPIGAKIYEQYF. The DNA of the CDR3 is TGTGCCAGCAGCCCGATAGGGGCGAAAATCTACGAGCAGTACTTC.

The table lists this clonotype with many counts. This sequence joins TRBV15 and TRBJ1-1; D is unclear. This CDR3 is 13 amino acids long. CDR1 LNHNV and CDR2 YYDKDF come from the germline V gene (reference sequence). Trimming pared 8 bases from V and 3 bases from J, leaving 13 bases between. CDR3 loop: CATGELTDTEAFF. CDR3 in DNA: TGTGCCACCGGGGAGTTAACGGACACTGAAGCTTTCTTT.

The sample holds a few counts of this clonotype. The V gene is TRBV4-3, the J gene TRBJ2-7, with D perhaps TRBD1 (6 bases). Germline CDR1 and CDR2: LGHNA and YSLEER. With 3 bases removed from V and 3 bases from J, the gap between germline ends came to 18 bases. This CDR3 spans 16 amino acids. The chain's CDR3 is CASSHSCPGTYYEQYF. CDR3 sequence (DNA): TGCGCCAGCAGCCATTCCTGCCCGGGGACATACTACGAGCAGTACTTC.

This clonotype occurred many times. The J gene is TRBJ1-2, the V gene TRBV2; TRBD1 is a possible D gene (5 bases). Germline V CDR1 and CDR2: SNHLY, FYNNEI. The ends were cut back, 4 bases at V and 8 bases at J, with 17 bases in the middle. This CDR3 has 14 amino acids. CDR3 bases: TGTGCCAGCAGTGCACCCACAGGTGCGGGAGGCTACACCTTC. This codes for CASSAPTGAGGYTF.